This record covers a single T cell receptor (beta chain). Its antigen is undetermined. The sample belongs to a study of cytomegalovirus exposure and HLA in healthy donors. V was trimmed by 4 bases and J by 1 base, leaving 16 bases between them. Germline V CDR1 and CDR2: MNHEY, SVGAGI. The CDR3 has 16 residues. The PCR used 60 Vbeta and 13 Jbeta primers. Profiling relied on immunoSEQ multiplex PCR, and the TCRdb table lists in-frame clones only, not all of them. The sample has about 280,000 clones, approximately 90% seen once. Whole-study findings and limits: Later analysis associated a missense DCLRE1C variant with TCR beta V- and J-gene trimming. In an earlier analysis, in some 540 donors, most V segments appeared productive either ~90% or ~30% of the time.

This rearrangement joins TRBV6-5 to TRBJ1-2; D is possibly TRBD1 (6 bases). Sequenced material: PBMCs. The sequence derives from a woman between 18 and 29 years old in good health and CMV-seronegative. The CDR3, as DNA: TGTGCCAGCAGTTCCCGGGACACCTTCTTTAACTATGGCTACACCTTC. This gives the protein CASSSRDTFFNYGYTF.